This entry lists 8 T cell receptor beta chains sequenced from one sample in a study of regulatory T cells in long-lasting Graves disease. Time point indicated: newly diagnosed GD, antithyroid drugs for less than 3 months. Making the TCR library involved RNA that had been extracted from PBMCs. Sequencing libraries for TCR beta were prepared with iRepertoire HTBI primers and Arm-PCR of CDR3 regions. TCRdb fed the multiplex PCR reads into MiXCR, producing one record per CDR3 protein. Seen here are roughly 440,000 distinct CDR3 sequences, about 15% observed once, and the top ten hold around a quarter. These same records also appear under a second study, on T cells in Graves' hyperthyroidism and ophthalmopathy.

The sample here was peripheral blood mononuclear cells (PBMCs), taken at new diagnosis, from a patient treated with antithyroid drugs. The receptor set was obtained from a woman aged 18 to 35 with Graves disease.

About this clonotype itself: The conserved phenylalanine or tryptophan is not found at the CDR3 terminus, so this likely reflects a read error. The CDR3 DNA sequence: TGTGCCAGCAGCTCAAACTATGGCTACACCTCC. Protein: CASSSNYGYTS. J is TRBJ1-2 and V is TRBV28; no clear D gene. There are 11 residues in the CDR3. The ends were cut back, 6 bases at V and 2 bases at J, with 4 bases in the middle. Germline CDR1 MDHEN, CDR2 SYDVKM.

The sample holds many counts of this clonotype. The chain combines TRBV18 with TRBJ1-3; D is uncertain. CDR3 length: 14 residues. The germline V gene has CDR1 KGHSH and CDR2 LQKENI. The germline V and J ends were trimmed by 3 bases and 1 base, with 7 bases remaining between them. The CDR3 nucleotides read TGTGCCAGCTCACCGCAGAAATCTGGAAACACCATATATTTT. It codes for CASSPQKSGNTIYF.

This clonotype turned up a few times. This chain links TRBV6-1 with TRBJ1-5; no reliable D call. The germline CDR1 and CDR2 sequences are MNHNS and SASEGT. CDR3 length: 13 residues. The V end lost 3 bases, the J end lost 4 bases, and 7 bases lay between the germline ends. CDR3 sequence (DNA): TGTGCCAGCAGTGACCGGGAGAATCAGCCCCAGCATTTT. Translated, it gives CASSDRENQPQHF.

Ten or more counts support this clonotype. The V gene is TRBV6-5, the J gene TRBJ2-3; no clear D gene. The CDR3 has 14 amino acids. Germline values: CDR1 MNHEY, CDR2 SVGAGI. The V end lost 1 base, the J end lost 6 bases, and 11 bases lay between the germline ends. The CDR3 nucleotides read TGTGCCAGCAGTTACTTCGGAGCCGACGATACGCAGTATTTT. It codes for CASSYFGADDTQYF.

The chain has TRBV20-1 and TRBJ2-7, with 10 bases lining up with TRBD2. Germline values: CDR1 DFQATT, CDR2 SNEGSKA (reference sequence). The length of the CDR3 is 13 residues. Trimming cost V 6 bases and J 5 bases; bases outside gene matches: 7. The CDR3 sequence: CSAPGLAFNEQYF. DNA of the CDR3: TGCAGTGCACCGGGACTAGCGTTCAACGAGCAGTACTTC.

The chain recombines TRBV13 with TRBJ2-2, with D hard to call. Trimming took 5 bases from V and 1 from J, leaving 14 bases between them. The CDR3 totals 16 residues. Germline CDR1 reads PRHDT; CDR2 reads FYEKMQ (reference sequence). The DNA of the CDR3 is TGTGCCAGCAGCCACCAAATTTCGAAGAACACCGGGGAGCTGTTTTTT. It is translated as CASSHQISKNTGELFF.

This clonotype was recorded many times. DNA of the CDR3: TGCAGTGCTAGGCGCAGGGAGAGCAATCAGCCCCAGCATTTT. This codes for CSARRRESNQPQHF. The chain links TRBV20-1 to TRBJ1-5, with D perhaps TRBD1 (5 bases). The CDR3 covers 14 residues. V lost 3 bases and J lost 1, with 10 bases in between. Per germline, CDR1 DFQATT and CDR2 SNEGSKA (reference sequence).

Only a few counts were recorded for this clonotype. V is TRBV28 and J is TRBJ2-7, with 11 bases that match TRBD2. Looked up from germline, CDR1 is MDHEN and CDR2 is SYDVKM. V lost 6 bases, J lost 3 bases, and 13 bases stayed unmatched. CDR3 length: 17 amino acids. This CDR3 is CASSLRPTSGSFYEQYF. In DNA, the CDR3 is TGTGCCAGCAGCTTAAGGCCCACTAGCGGGAGTTTCTACGAGCAGTACTTC.